One and the same sample provided the 4 T cell receptor beta chains below, sequenced in a study of blood T cell repertoires in COVID-19. TCRdb's table, derived via immunoSEQ multiplex PCR, lists solely in-frame clones and lacks some. The sample yields about 300,000 clones, approximately 90% seen once. Sample: peripheral blood. The receptors were sampled from a woman in her 30s with COVID-19, enrolled during active disease.

V usage is TRBV2 and J usage is TRBJ2-7; D remains ambiguous. The CDR3 has 13 residues. Germline CDR1 is SNHLY and CDR2 is FYNNEI. Deletions cut 7 bases from V and 2 bases from J, with 12 bases between. The CDR3 region is CASKRSSAYEQYV. As DNA, the CDR3 is TGTGCCAGCAAGAGGAGTTCAGCCTACGAGCAGTACGTC.

The rearrangement uses TRBV5-6 and TRBJ1-4, with TRBD1 matching 8 bases. Germline trimming cut 4 bases from V and 5 bases from J; bases unmatched to any gene: 4. CDR3 length: 14 amino acids. Germline V gene data show CDR1 as SGHDT and CDR2 as YYEEEE. This CDR3 is CASSRDRKNEKLFF. In DNA, the CDR3 is TGTGCCAGCAGCCGGGACAGGAAAAATGAAAAACTGTTTTTT.

This chain joins TRBV11-2 and TRBJ1-1, with a tentative D call TRBD1 (6 bases). The germline V gene encodes CDR1 SGHAT and CDR2 FQNNGV. V lost 5 bases to trimming and J lost 1 base, with 17 bases between them. This CDR3 region has 16 residues. The DNA for the CDR3 is TGTGCCAGCAGCCCATCGGCCGGGACACCGAACACTGAAGCTTTCTTT. It codes for CASSPSAGTPNTEAFF.

The chain combines TRBV28 with TRBJ2-7; 11 bases are a match to TRBD1. The V segment lost 2 bases and the J segment 2 bases; nucleotides outside the gene matches: 2. CDR3 length: 15 residues. Germline CDR1 is MDHEN and CDR2 is SYDVKM. The CDR3 nucleotides read TGTGCCAGCAGTTTAAAGGGACAGGGGGCCTACGAGCAGTACGTC. It yields the protein CASSLKGQGAYEQYV.